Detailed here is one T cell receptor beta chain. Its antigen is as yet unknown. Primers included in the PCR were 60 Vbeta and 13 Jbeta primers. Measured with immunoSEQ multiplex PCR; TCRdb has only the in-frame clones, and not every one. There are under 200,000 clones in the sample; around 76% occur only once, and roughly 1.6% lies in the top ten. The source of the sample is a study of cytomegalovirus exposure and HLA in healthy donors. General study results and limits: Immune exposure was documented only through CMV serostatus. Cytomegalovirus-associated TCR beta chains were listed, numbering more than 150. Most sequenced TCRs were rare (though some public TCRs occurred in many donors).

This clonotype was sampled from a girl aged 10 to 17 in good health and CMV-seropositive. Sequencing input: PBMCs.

The CDR3 bases are TGTGCCAGCAGTAGCAGAGCGGAGATGAATGAGCAGTTCTTC. The encoded protein is CASSSRAEMNEQFF. The chain combines TRBV11-1 with TRBJ2-1; possible D gene TRBD2, 5 bases. Trimming left V 6 bases short and J 7 bases short, with 16 bases between. CDR3 size: 14 residues. CDR1 and CDR2 (germline): SGHAT, FQDESV (reference sequence).